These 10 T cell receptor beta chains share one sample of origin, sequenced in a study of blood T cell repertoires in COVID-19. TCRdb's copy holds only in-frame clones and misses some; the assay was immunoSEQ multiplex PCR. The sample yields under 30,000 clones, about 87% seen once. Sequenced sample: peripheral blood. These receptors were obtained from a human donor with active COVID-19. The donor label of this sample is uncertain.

The CDR3 sequence is CASSVSGTGILYEQYF. CDR3 in DNA: TGCGCCAGCAGCGTTTCCGGGACAGGAATCCTCTACGAGCAGTACTTC. The V gene is TRBV5-1, the J gene TRBJ2-7, with TRBD1 matching over 8 bases. Germline loops: CDR1 SGHRS, CDR2 YFSETQ. The V and J ends lost 4 bases and 3 bases, in that order; junction bases with no gene match: 12. The length of the CDR3 is 16 residues.

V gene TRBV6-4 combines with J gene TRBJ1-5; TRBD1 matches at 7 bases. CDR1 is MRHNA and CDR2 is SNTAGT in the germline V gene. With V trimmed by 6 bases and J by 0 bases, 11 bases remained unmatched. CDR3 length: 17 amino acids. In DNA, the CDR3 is TGTGCCAGCAGCTTACAGGGGATAATCTATAGCAATCAGCCCCAGCATTTT. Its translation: CASSLQGIIYSNQPQHF.

The chain's CDR3 is CASSPNRGGETQYF. DNA of the CDR3: TGTGCCAGCAGTCCTAACAGGGGGGGAGAGACCCAGTACTTC. The J gene is TRBJ2-5, the V gene TRBV5-5; possible D gene TRBD1, 8 bases. The CDR3 is made up of 14 amino acids. Germline loops: CDR1 SGHKS, CDR2 YYEKEE (reference sequence). V was pared by 5 bases and J by 4 bases, with 15 bases between.

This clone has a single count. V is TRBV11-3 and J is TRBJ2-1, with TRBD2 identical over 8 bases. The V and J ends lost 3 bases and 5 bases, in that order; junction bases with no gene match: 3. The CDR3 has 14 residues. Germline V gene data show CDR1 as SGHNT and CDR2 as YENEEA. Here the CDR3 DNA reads TGTGCCAGCAGCTTCGGACTAGCTAACAATGAGCAGTTCTTC. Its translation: CASSFGLANNEQFF.

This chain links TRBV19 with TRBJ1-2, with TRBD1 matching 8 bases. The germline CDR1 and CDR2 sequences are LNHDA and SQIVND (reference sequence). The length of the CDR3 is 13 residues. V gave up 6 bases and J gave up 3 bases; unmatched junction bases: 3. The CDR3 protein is CASRETGDYGYTF. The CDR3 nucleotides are TGTGCCAGTAGAGAGACAGGGGACTATGGCTACACCTTC.

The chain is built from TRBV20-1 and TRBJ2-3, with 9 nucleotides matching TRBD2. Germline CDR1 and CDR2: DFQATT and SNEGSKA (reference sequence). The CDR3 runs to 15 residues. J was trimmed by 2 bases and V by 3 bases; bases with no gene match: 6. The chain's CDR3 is CSASRAGGSTDTQYF. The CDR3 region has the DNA TGCAGTGCTAGTAGAGCGGGGGGATCCACAGATACGCAGTATTTT.

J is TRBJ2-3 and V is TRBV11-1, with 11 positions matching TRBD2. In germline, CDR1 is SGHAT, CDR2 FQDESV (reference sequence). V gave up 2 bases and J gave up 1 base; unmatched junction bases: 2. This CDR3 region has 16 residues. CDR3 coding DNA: TGTGCCAGCAGCTTAAATAGCGGGGGGGGCACAGATACGCAGTATTTT. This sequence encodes CASSLNSGGGTDTQYF.

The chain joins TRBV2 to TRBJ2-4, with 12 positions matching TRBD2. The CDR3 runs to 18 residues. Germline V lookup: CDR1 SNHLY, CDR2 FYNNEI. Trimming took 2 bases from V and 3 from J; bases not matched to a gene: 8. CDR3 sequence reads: CASSELAGGRYVKNIQYF. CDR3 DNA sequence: TGTGCCAGCAGTGAACTAGCGGGGGGGAGGTACGTCAAAAACATTCAGTACTTC.

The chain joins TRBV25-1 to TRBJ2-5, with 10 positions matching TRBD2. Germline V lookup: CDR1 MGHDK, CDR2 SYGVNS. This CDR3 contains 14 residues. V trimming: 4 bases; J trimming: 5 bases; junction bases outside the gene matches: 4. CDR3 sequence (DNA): TGTGCCAGCAGTGTTGGGACTAGCGTTGAGACCCAGTACTTC. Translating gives CASSVGTSVETQYF.

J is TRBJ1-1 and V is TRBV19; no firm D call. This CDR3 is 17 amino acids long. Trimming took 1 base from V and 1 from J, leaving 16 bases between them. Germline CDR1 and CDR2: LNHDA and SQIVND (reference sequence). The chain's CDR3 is CASSIGAEPGGNTEAFF. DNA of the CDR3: TGTGCCAGTAGTATAGGTGCTGAGCCTGGTGGGAACACTGAAGCTTTCTTT. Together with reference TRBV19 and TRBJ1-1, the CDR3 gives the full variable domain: DGGITQSPKYLFRKEGQNVTLSCEQNLNHDAMYWYRQDPGQGLRLIYYSQIVNDFQKGDIAEGYSVSREKKESFPLTVTSAQKNPTAFYLCASSIGAEPGGNTEAFFGQGTRLTVV.